This T cell receptor beta chain appears in the sequencing data of a study of blood T cell repertoires in COVID-19. Study information: The study drew acute and convalescent COVID-19 samples from the United States, Italy and Spain.

Sequencing used immunoSEQ multiplex PCR; TCRdb keeps in-frame clones, though not all of them. This sample has around 300,000 clones, with 75% to 90% found just once. From germline, CDR1 is ENHRY and CDR2 SYGVKD. V lost 7 bases and J lost 3; bases outside the gene matches: 13. The CDR3 contains 16 residues. V usage is TRBV10-3 and J usage is TRBJ2-5, with 8 bases that match TRBD2. The sequence was obtained from a woman between 70 and 85 years old with COVID-19, enrolled during active disease. Input material: peripheral blood. CDR3 nucleotide sequence: TGTGCCATCATGAATGCGGGGGGTTCAGGGAAAGAGACCCAGTACTTC. It codes for CAIMNAGGSGKETQYF.